These 27 T cell receptor beta chains came from one sample sequenced in a study of early T cells in non-severe SARS-CoV-2 infection. MiXCR, applied by TCRdb to the 5' RACE reads, yields one record per CDR3 protein. The sample holds about 61,000 distinct CDR3 sequences; 10% to 11% are singletons and the top ten take under 2%. Sequencing input: whole blood. The receptors derive from an adult who was a healthcare worker with PCR-confirmed SARS-CoV-2 infection or an uninfected control (not recorded which).

This clonotype occurred a few times. The chain couples TRBV25-1 to TRBJ1-2; TRBD1 matches 8 bases. Germline values: CDR1 MGHDK, CDR2 SYGVNS. The CDR3 is made up of 14 amino acids. V lost 7 bases and J lost 2; bases outside the gene matches: 6. This chain's CDR3 is CASKRQGSNYGYTF. CDR3 in DNA: TGTGCCAGCAAAAGACAGGGGAGCAACTATGGCTACACCTTC.

At least ten counts were recorded for this clonotype. The rearrangement links TRBV7-8 to TRBJ1-6; tentative D call: TRBD1 (6 bases). There are 15 residues in the CDR3. Trimming cost V 0 bases and J 10 bases, with 13 bases left between them. The germline V gene encodes CDR1 SGHVS and CDR2 FQNEAQ. For the CDR3, the DNA is TGTGCCAGCAGCTTAGCCGCAGGGGTCTCCTCACCCCTCCACTTT. This translates into CASSLAAGVSSPLHF.

In its sample, this clonotype was seen many times. The rearrangement joins TRBV7-2 to TRBJ2-5, with 8 bases lining up with TRBD1. With 4 bases clipped from V and 5 bases from J, the junction kept 3 bases outside the gene matches. Germline V gene data show CDR1 as SGHTA and CDR2 as FQGNSA. The CDR3 covers 13 residues. The CDR3 DNA reads TGTGCCAGCAGCTCGGACAGGGAGGAGACCCAGTACTTC. This gives the protein CASSSDREETQYF.

The CDR3 loop is CSVVTEGDSNQPQHF. DNA of the CDR3: TGCAGCGTTGTTACCGAGGGGGATAGCAATCAGCCCCAGCATTTT. The rearrangement joins TRBV29-1 to TRBJ1-5, with D perhaps TRBD1 (6 bases). Germline CDR1 SQVTM, CDR2 ANQGSEA. V was clipped by 4 bases and J by 0 bases, with 13 bases between them. The CDR3 length is 15 residues.

This clonotype has ten or more counts. V usage is TRBV30 and J usage is TRBJ2-3; 7 bases are a match to TRBD2. The V gene's germline CDR1 is GTSNPN and CDR2 SVGIG (reference sequence). The V and J ends lost 4 bases and 1 base, in that order; junction bases with no gene match: 11. CDR3 length: 16 residues. CDR3 sequence reads: CAWMGLTGERTDTQYF. CDR3 in DNA: TGTGCCTGGATGGGACTAACGGGGGAGCGCACAGATACGCAGTATTTT.

This clonotype occurred many times. This chain joins TRBV7-3 and TRBJ2-3, with 8 positions matching TRBD2. Trimming cost V 4 bases and J 3 bases; bases outside gene matches: 3. Germline CDR1 is SGHTA and CDR2 is FQGTGA. The CDR3 is 14 amino acids. CDR3 loop: CASSSGGATDTQYF. CDR3 coding DNA: TGTGCCAGCAGCTCCGGGGGGGCAACAGATACGCAGTATTTT.

This clonotype was recorded many times. This chain joins TRBV7-9 and TRBJ2-6, with a weak D call TRBD1 (5 bases). V was pared by 0 bases and J by 1 base, with 13 bases between. This CDR3 region has 18 residues. Looked up from germline, CDR1 is SEHNR and CDR2 is FQNEAQ (reference sequence). The CDR3 protein is CASSLAQAGWSGANVLTF. The CDR3 DNA follows: TGTGCCAGCAGCTTAGCGCAGGCAGGGTGGTCTGGGGCCAACGTCCTGACTTTC.

Only a few counts were recorded for this clonotype. The chain recombines TRBV20-1 with TRBJ2-3; D uncertain. V was pared by 3 bases and J by 2 bases, with 15 bases between. The CDR3 runs to 15 residues. Germline CDR1 and CDR2: DFQATT and SNEGSKA (reference sequence). DNA for the CDR3: TGCAGTGCTAGTCGGCTGACCGAATTCACAGATACGCAGTATTTT. Protein sequence: CSASRLTEFTDTQYF.

This chain connects TRBV20-1 to TRBJ2-7; D unresolved. The CDR3 spans 10 residues. Germline V gives CDR1 DFQATT, CDR2 SNEGSKA (reference sequence). The V end was cut by 3 bases, the J end by 4 bases, with 4 bases between. CDR3: CSASRYEQYF. CDR3 in DNA: TGCAGTGCTAGCAGGTACGAGCAGTACTTC.

The rearrangement uses TRBV7-9 and TRBJ2-3; 11 nucleotides agree with TRBD2. Germline CDR1 and CDR2: SEHNR and FQNEAQ (reference sequence). Unmatched junction bases numbered 5, after V lost 5 bases and J lost 1 base. This CDR3 spans 16 amino acids. The CDR3 spells CASSVKTSGGTDTQYF. DNA for the CDR3: TGTGCCAGCAGCGTCAAGACTAGCGGGGGCACAGATACGCAGTATTTT.

This clonotype has more than one count but fewer than ten. The chain has TRBV5-1 and TRBJ2-3; D remains unclear. The germline V gene encodes CDR1 SGHRS and CDR2 YFSETQ. Trimming cost V 3 bases and J 5 bases, with 4 bases left between them. This CDR3 region has 11 residues. The DNA of the CDR3 is TGCGCCAGCAGCTCCAAAGATACGCAGTATTTT. Its translation is CASSSKDTQYF. Looking up the rest from reference TRBV5-1 and TRBJ2-3 gives the full variable domain: KAGVTQTPRYLIKTRGQQVTLSCSPISGHRSVSWYQQTPGQGLQFLFEYFSETQRNKGNFPGRFSGRQFSNSRSEMNVSTLELGDSALYLCASSSKDTQYFGPGTRLTVL.

This clonotype showed up many times. The chain is built from TRBV29-1 and TRBJ1-5; possibly TRBD1 for D (5 bases). Germline CDR1 reads SQVTM; CDR2 reads ANQGSEA. The CDR3 contains 14 residues. The ends were cut back, 5 bases at V and 4 bases at J, with 15 bases in the middle. The CDR3 sequence: CSVRAGPGNQPQHF. In DNA form, the CDR3 reads TGCAGCGTTCGGGCGGGACCGGGAAATCAGCCCCAGCATTTT.

This clonotype was found many times. This rearrangement joins TRBV6-2 or TRBV6-3 to TRBJ1-2, with a weak D call TRBD1 (6 bases). The CDR3 runs 13 residues. Trimming took 7 bases from V and 3 from J, leaving 12 bases between them. The germline CDR1 and CDR2 sequences are MNHEY and SVGEGT. The CDR3 nucleotides read TGTGCCAGCAATTCAGGGGAGGACTATGGCTACACCTTC. This sequence encodes CASNSGEDYGYTF.

The chain couples TRBV6-6 to TRBJ2-5; 14 nucleotides line up with TRBD2. Germline CDR1 is MNHNY and CDR2 is SVGAGI (reference sequence). CDR3 length equals 16 residues. V was pared by 6 bases and J by 1 base, with 4 bases of the junction left unmatched. CDR3 sequence: CASSLGLAGGQETQYF. The DNA for the CDR3 is TGTGCCAGCAGCCTCGGACTAGCGGGGGGCCAAGAGACCCAGTACTTC.

This clonotype was seen ten or more times. The chain carries TRBV2 and TRBJ1-2, with 7 nucleotides matching TRBD1. The CDR3 extends over 12 amino acids. Per the germline V gene, CDR1 is SNHLY and CDR2 is FYNNEI. Trimming took 8 bases from V and 4 from J; bases not matched to a gene: 4. CDR3 bases: TGTGCCAGCCAACAGGGGACCTATGGCTACACCTTC. It is translated as CASQQGTYGYTF.

This clonotype was found a few times. V usage is TRBV7-6 and J usage is TRBJ2-3, with 10 nucleotides matching TRBD1. CDR1 and CDR2 (germline): SGHVS, FNYEAQ. The junction had 4 bases not matched to a gene; V was cut back by 5 bases and J by 2 bases. The CDR3 loop spans 15 amino acids. Here the CDR3 reads CASSPDRGLTDTQYF. The CDR3 DNA follows: TGTGCCAGCAGCCCCGACAGGGGGCTCACAGATACGCAGTATTTT.

V gene TRBV3-1 combines with J gene TRBJ2-7, with D unresolved. The CDR3 totals 12 residues. From germline, CDR1 is LGHDT and CDR2 YNNKEL (reference sequence). Between the trimmed V and J ends, which lost 4 bases and 6 bases, there was a span of 10 bases. The CDR3: CASSPSVGEQYF. For the CDR3, the DNA is TGTGCCAGCAGCCCCAGCGTGGGCGAGCAGTACTTC.

The rearrangement joins TRBV11-2 to TRBJ2-4; D gene uncertain. Looked up from germline, CDR1 is SGHAT and CDR2 is FQNNGV. The CDR3 runs 15 residues. The V gene lost 0 bases and the J gene lost 6 bases, with 12 bases spanning the gap. The CDR3 DNA is TGTGCCAGCAGCTTAGAGCGCCAGTCAAGAAACATTCAGTACTTC. This encodes CASSLERQSRNIQYF.

This clonotype was detected many times. Germline and junction disagree at one end, which may indicate a read error. The gene calls are TRBV7-7 and TRBJ2-2; D possibly uses TRBD1 or TRBD2 (6 bases each). The CDR3 is 17 residues long. Germline CDR1 is SSHAT and CDR2 is FNYEAQ (reference sequence). CDR3 residues: CASSSRGTGRGTGELFF. As DNA, the CDR3 is TGTGCTAGCAGCTCTCGCGGTACAGGGCGGGGAACCGGGGAGCTGTTTTTT.

This clonotype was picked up many times. The V gene is TRBV4-1, the J gene TRBJ2-1; possibly TRBD2 for D (5 bases). The V end lost 1 base, the J end lost 7 bases, and 17 bases lay between the germline ends. This CDR3 has 16 residues. CDR1 is MGHRA, CDR2 YSYEKL, per germline. For the CDR3, the DNA is TGCGCCAGCAGCCAAGCTACGGGGTCTGCTGGGAATGAGCAGTTCTTC. Its protein product is CASSQATGSAGNEQFF.

There are many counts of this clonotype. The rearrangement uses TRBV20-1 and TRBJ1-5, with 8 bases identical to TRBD1. Germline CDR1 reads DFQATT; CDR2 reads SNEGSKA (reference sequence). The CDR3 has 14 amino acids. V lost 6 bases to trimming and J lost 2 bases; unmatched junction nucleotides: 6. The CDR3 sequence: CSANRGSGNQPQHF. The CDR3, as DNA: TGCAGTGCGAACAGGGGGAGCGGCAATCAGCCCCAGCATTTT.

Ten or more counts support this clonotype. This chain links TRBV7-9 with TRBJ1-1; D is possibly TRBD1 (5 bases). The CDR3 totals 23 residues. V was pared by 2 bases and J by 11 bases, with 45 bases between. From germline, CDR1 is SEHNR and CDR2 FQNEAQ (reference sequence). This CDR3 reads CASSLKAGSIGRDDHPDNAKAFF. CDR3 coding DNA: TGTGCCAGCAGCTTAAAGGCAGGGTCCATTGGCCGGGACGACCACCCCGATAACGCCAAGGCTTTCTTT.

This clonotype was seen many times. The chain has TRBV6-5 and TRBJ1-2; 7 bases agree with TRBD1. The CDR3 loop spans 14 amino acids. The V segment lost 7 bases and the J segment 4 bases; nucleotides outside the gene matches: 9. Germline values: CDR1 MNHEY, CDR2 SVGAGI. CDR3 DNA: TGTGCCAGCATGTTCAGGGGGAGCCTCTATGGCTACACCTTC. It is translated as CASMFRGSLYGYTF.

This clonotype showed up many times. The rearrangement links TRBV10-1 to TRBJ1-5, with TRBD1 as a possible D gene (5 bases). The germline V and J ends were trimmed by 11 bases and 7 bases, with 21 bases remaining between them. This CDR3 has 14 residues. The germline CDR1 and CDR2 sequences are WNHNN and SYGVQD (reference sequence). Written as DNA, the CDR3 is TGCGCCCCCGTTAACGGGACTTCAATCCAGCCCCAGCATTTT. Protein product: CAPVNGTSIQPQHF.

J is TRBJ1-6 and V is TRBV2, with no clear D. Germline V gene data show CDR1 as SNHLY and CDR2 as FYNNEI. Trimming left V 3 bases short and J 8 bases short, with 11 bases between. The length of the CDR3 is 14 residues. The CDR3 coding sequence is TGTGCCAGCAGTGACACTATGAAGGATTCACCCCTCCACTTT. Its protein product is CASSDTMKDSPLHF. Supplemented by reference TRBV2 and TRBJ1-6, the full variable domain reads EPEVTQTPSHQVTQMGQEVILRCVPISNHLYFYWYRQILGQKVEFLVSFYNNEISEKSEIFDDQFSVERPDGSNFTLKIRSTKLEDSAMYFCASSDTMKDSPLHFGNGTRLTVT.

There are a few counts of this clonotype. This rearrangement joins TRBV10-3 to TRBJ2-4; 14 bases fit TRBD2. Germline V lookup: CDR1 ENHRY, CDR2 SYGVKD. The junction had 2 bases not matched to a gene; V was cut back by 5 bases and J by 8 bases. The CDR3 sequence is 14 residues long. The CDR3 DNA reads as TGTGCCATCAGTCCGGGACTAGCGGGGGACATTCAGTACTTC. Its translation: CAISPGLAGDIQYF.

The chain recombines TRBV30 with TRBJ2-3, with D possibly matching TRBD1 (5 bases). This CDR3 comprises 14 residues. Germline V CDR1 and CDR2: GTSNPN, SVGIG (reference sequence). The germline V and J ends were trimmed by 1 base and 0 bases, with 8 bases remaining between them. CDR3 coding DNA: TGTGCCTGGAGTGGACAGACTAGCACAGATACGCAGTATTTT. This encodes CAWSGQTSTDTQYF. Together with reference TRBV30 and TRBJ2-3, the CDR3 gives the full variable domain: SQTIHQWPATLVQPVGSPLSLECTVEGTSNPNLYWYRQAAGRGLQLLFYSVGIGQISSEVPQNLSASRPQDRQFILSSKKLLLSDSGFYLCAWSGQTSTDTQYFGPGTRLTVL.